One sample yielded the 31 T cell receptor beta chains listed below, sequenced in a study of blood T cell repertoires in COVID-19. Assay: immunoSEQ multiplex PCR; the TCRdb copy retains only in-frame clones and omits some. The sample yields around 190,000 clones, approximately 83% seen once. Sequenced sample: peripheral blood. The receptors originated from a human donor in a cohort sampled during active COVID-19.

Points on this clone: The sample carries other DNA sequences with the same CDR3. The CDR3 DNA follows: TGTGCCAGCAGTTACTCCAGGAACACTGAAGCTTTCTTT. Translation gives CASSYSRNTEAFF. This sequence joins TRBV6-2 or TRBV6-3 and TRBJ1-1, with unresolved D. V lost 0 bases to trimming and J lost 1 base, with 3 bases between them. In germline, CDR1 is MNHEY, CDR2 SVGEGT. CDR3 length equals 13 residues.

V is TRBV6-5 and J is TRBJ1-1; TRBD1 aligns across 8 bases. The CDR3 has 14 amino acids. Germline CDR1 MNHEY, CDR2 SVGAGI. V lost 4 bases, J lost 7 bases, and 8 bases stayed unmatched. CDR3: CASSSTGGISEAFF. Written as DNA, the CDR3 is TGTGCCAGCAGTTCTACAGGGGGTATCAGTGAAGCTTTCTTT.

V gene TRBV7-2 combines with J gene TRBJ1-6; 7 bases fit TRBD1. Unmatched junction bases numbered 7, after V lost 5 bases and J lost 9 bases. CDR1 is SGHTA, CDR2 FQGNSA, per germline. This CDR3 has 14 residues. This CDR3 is CASSPRQGASPLHF. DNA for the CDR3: TGTGCCAGCAGCCCAAGACAGGGTGCTTCACCCCTCCACTTT.

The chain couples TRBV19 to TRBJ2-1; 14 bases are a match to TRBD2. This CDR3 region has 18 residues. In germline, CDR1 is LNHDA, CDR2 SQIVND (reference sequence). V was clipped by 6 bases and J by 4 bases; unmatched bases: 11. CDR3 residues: CASSLTGTSGSKYNEQFF. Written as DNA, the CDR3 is TGTGCCAGTAGCCTTACCGGGACTAGCGGGAGTAAGTACAATGAGCAGTTCTTC.

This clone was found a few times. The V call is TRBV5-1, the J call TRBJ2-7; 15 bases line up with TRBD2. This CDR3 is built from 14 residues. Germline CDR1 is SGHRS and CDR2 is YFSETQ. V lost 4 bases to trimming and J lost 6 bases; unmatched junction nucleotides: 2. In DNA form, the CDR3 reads TGCGCCAGCAGCCCGGGACTAGCGGGAGGCGAGCAGTACTTC. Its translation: CASSPGLAGGEQYF.

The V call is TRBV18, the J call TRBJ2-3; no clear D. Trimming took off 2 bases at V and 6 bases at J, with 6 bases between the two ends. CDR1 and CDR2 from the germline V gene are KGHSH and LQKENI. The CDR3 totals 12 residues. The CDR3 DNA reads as TGTGCCAGCTCACCAGGGCAGGATACGCAGTATTTT. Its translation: CASSPGQDTQYF.

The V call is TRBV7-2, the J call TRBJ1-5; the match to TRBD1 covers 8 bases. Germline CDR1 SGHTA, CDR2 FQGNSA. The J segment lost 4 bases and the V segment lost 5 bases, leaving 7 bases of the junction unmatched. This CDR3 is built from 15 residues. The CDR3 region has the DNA TGTGCCAGCAGCGCAGGACAGGGTGTGAATCAGCCCCAGCATTTT. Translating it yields CASSAGQGVNQPQHF.

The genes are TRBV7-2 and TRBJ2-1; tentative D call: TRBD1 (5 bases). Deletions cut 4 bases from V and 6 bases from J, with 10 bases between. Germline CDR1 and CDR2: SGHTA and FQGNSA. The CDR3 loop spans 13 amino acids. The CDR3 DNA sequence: TGTGCCAGCAGCTATTATACAGGCAATGAGCAGTTCTTC. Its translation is CASSYYTGNEQFF.

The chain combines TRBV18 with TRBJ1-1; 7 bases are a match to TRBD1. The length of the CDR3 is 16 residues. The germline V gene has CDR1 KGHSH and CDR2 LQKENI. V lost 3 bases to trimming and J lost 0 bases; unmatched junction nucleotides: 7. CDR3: CASSPVTGIMNTEAFF. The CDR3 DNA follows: TGTGCCAGCTCACCCGTGACAGGGATAATGAACACTGAAGCTTTCTTT.

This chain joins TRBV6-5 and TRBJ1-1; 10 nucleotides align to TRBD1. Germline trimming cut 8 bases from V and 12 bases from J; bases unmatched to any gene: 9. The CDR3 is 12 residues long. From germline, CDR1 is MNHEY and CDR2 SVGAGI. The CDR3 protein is CASCRDRGESFF. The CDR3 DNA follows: TGTGCCAGCTGCCGGGACAGGGGCGAATCTTTCTTT.

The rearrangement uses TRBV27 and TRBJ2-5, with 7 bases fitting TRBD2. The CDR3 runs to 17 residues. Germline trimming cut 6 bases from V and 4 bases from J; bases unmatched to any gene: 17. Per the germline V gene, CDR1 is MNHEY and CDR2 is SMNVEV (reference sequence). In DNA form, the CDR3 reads TGTGCCAGCAGAAGATCAACGGGAGGTCGGCCAGCAGAGACCCAGTACTTC. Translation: CASRRSTGGRPAETQYF.

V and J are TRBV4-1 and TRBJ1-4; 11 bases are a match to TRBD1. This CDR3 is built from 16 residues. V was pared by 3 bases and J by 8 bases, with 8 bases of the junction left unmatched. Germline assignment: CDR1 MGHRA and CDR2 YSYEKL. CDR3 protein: CASSQSGQGAREKLFF. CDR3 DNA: TGCGCCAGCAGCCAGAGTGGACAGGGGGCGCGGGAAAAACTGTTTTTT.

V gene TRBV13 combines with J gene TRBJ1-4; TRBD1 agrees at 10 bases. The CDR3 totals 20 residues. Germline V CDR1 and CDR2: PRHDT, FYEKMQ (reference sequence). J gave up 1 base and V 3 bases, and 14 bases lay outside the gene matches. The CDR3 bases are TGTGCCAGCAGCTTTCGCACCGGGACAGGGGTTTCTGAAACTAATGAAAAACTGTTTTTT. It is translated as CASSFRTGTGVSETNEKLFF.

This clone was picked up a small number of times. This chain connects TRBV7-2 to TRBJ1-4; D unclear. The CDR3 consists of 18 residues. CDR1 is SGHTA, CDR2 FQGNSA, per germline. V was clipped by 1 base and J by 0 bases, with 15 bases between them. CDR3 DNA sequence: TGTGCCAGCAGCTTAGTACGGGGTCGGGCCGCAACTAATGAAAAACTGTTTTTT. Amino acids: CASSLVRGRAATNEKLFF. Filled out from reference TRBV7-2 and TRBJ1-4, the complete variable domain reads GAGVSQSPSNKVTEKGKDVELRCDPISGHTALYWYRQSLGQGLEFLIYFQGNSAPDKSGLPSDRFSAERTGGSVSTLTIQRTQQEDSAVYLCASSLVRGRAATNEKLFFGSGTQLSVL.

CDR3 coding DNA: TGTGCCAGTAAGAGCGGGGCTAGCACAGATACGCAGTATTTT. Translating gives CASKSGASTDTQYF. The chain carries TRBV19 and TRBJ2-3; 7 bases map to TRBD2. V lost 7 bases, J lost 0 bases, and 4 bases stayed unmatched. Germline V gene sequence: CDR1 LNHDA, CDR2 SQIVND (reference sequence). The CDR3 totals 14 residues.

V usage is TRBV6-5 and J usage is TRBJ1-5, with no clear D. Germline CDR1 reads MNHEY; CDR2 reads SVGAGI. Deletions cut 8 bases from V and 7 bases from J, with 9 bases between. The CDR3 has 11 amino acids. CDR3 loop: CASGVRQPQHF. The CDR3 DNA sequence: TGTGCCAGCGGAGTCCGGCAGCCCCAGCATTTT.

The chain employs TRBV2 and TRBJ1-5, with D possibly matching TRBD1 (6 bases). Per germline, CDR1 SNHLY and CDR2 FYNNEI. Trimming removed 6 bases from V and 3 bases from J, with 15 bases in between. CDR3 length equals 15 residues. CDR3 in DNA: TGTGCCAGCAGCGGTCAGGGGTTATACAATCAGCCCCAGCATTTT. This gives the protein CASSGQGLYNQPQHF.

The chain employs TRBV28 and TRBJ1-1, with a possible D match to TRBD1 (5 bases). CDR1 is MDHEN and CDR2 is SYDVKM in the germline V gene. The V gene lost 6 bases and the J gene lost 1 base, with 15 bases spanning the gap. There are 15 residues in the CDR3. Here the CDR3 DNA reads TGTGCCAGCAGGTTCCAGGGAGCGGGGAACACTGAAGCTTTCTTT. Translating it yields CASRFQGAGNTEAFF. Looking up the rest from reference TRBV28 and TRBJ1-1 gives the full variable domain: DVKVTQSSRYLVKRTGEKVFLECVQDMDHENMFWYRQDPGLGLRLIYFSYDVKMKEKGDIPEGYSVSREKKERFSLILESASTNQTSMYLCASRFQGAGNTEAFFGQGTRLTVV.

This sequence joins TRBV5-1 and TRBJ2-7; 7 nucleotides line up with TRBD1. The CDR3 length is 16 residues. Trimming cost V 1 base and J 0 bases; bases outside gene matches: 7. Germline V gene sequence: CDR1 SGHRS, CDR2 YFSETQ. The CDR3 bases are TGCGCCAGCAGCTTGACGCCCGGGACAGACTCCTACGAGCAGTACTTC. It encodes CASSLTPGTDSYEQYF.

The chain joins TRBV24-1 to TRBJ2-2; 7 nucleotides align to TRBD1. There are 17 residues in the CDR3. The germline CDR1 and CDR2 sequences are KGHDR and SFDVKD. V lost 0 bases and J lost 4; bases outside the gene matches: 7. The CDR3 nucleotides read TGTGCCACCAGTGATTTGCAGGACAGGATTCCCACCGGGGAGCTGTTTTTT. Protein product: CATSDLQDRIPTGELFF.

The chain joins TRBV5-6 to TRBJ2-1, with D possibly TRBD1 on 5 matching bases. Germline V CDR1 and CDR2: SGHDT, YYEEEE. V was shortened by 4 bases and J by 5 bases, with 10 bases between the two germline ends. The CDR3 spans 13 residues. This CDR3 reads CASSQDTNNEQFF. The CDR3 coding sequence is TGTGCCAGCAGCCAGGACACCAACAATGAGCAGTTCTTC.

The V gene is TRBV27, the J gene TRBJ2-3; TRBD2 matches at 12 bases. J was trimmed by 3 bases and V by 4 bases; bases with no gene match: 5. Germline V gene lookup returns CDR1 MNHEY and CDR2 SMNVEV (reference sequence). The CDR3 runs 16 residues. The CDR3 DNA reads TGTGCCAGCAGTTGCACTAGCGGGGGGCCAACAGATACGCAGTATTTT. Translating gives CASSCTSGGPTDTQYF.

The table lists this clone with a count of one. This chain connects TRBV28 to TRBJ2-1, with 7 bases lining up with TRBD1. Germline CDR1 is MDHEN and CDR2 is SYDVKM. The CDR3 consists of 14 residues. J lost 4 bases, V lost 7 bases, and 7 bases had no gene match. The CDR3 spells CASKGQRVYNEQFF. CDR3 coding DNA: TGTGCCAGCAAGGGACAGAGAGTATACAATGAGCAGTTCTTC.

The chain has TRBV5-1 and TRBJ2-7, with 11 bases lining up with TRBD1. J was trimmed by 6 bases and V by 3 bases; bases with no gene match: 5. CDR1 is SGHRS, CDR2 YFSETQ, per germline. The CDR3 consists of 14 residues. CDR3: CASSSRTGGGEQYF. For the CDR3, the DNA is TGCGCCAGCAGCTCCAGGACAGGGGGCGGCGAGCAGTACTTC.

The CDR3 sequence is CASSLGTSGSYNEQFF. CDR3 coding DNA: TGTGCCAGCAGTCTAGGTACTAGCGGGTCCTACAATGAGCAGTTCTTC. The gene calls are TRBV7-9 and TRBJ2-1, with 9 bases identical to TRBD2. Germline V gene sequence: CDR1 SEHNR, CDR2 FQNEAQ (reference sequence). The junction had 7 bases not matched to a gene; V was cut back by 6 bases and J by 1 base. CDR3 length: 16 residues.

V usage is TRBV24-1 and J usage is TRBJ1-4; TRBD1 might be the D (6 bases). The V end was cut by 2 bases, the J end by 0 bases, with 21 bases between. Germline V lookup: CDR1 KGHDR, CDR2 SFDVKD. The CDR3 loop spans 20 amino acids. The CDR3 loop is CATSDSWTDLPLSTNEKLFF. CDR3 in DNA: TGTGCCACCAGTGATTCCTGGACAGACCTGCCACTTTCAACTAATGAAAAACTGTTTTTT.

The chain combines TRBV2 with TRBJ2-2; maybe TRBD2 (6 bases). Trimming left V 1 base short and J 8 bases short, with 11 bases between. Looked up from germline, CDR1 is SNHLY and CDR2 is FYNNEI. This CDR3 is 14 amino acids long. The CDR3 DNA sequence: TGTGCCAGCAGTGAAGGTCCGGGGGTTGGGGAGCTGTTTTTT. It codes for CASSEGPGVGELFF.

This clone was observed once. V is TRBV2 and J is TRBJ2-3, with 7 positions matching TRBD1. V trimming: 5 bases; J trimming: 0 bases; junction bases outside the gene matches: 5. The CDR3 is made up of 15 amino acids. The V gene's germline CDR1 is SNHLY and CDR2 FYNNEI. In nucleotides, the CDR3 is TGTGCCAGCAGTAGGCAGGGGGATAGCACAGATACGCAGTATTTT. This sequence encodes CASSRQGDSTDTQYF.

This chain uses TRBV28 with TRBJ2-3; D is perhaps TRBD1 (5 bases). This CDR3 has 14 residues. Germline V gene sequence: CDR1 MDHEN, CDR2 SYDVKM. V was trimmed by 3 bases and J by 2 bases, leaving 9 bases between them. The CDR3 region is CASSFSRVTDTQYF. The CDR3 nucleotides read TGTGCCAGCAGTTTTTCCAGGGTCACAGATACGCAGTATTTT.

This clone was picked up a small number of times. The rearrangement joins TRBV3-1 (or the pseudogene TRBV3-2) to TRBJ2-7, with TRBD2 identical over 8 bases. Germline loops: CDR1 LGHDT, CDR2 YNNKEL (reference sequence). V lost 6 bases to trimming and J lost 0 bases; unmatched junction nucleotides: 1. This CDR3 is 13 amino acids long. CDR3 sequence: CASSLAGSYEQYF. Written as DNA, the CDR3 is TGTGCCAGCAGTCTAGCGGGCTCCTACGAGCAGTACTTC.

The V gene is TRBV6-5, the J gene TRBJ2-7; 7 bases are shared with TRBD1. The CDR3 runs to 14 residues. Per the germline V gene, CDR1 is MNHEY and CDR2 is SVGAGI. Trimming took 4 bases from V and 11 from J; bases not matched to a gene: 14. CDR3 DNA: TGTGCCAGCAGTTCGGGACAGCTTGAAACCCTGGAGTACTTC. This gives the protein CASSSGQLETLEYF.